The rows below give T cell receptor beta chains drawn from one sample of a study of OX40 agonist ivuxolimab in advanced cancers. Produced via immunoSEQ multiplex PCR; TCRdb's table is partial and in-frame only. The profile shows 77,000 or so clones, 81% of them singletons. The specimen comprised CD4+ or CD8+ T cells sorted from blood, sampled in a trial of the OX40 agonist ivuxolimab. The receptor set was obtained from an adult with an advanced solid tumor such as melanoma, head and neck, liver or kidney cancer. Each CDR3 is given with its conserved first and last residue. A D gene is named only where the DNA matches it firmly. The size field is filled for only some rows; it gives once, few, many or a size class.

v_gene	j_gene	abundance	d_gene	CDR3nt	CDR3aa
TRBV30	TRBJ1-3	NA	TRBD1	TGTGCCTCGAAAAGACAGGGCTACTCTGGAAACACCATATATTTT	CASKRQGYSGNTIYF
TRBV9	TRBJ2-3	few	NA	TGTGCCAGCAGCGTAGGTCGGGGAGCATTCACAGATACGCAGTATTTT	CASSVGRGAFTDTQYF
TRBV5-1	TRBJ2-7	NA	NA	TGCGCCAGCAGCAGGGACGGAAACTACGAGCAGTACTTC	CASSRDGNYEQYF
TRBV6-5	TRBJ1-4	NA	NA	TGTGCCAGCAGTTACTCGCAGACTAATGAAAAACTGTTTTTT	CASSYSQTNEKLFF
TRBV11-3	TRBJ2-2	NA	NA	TGTGCCAGCAGCTTAGGGTCGGGAACCGGGGAGCTGTTTTTT	CASSLGSGTGELFF
TRBV29-1	TRBJ2-7	NA	NA	TGCAGCGTACAAGACAGGACGAAGTACGAGCAGTACTTC	CSVQDRTKYEQYF
TRBV2	TRBJ1-6	NA	TRBD1	TGTGCCAGCAGTGAAATTCAGGGGGCGAGTAATTCACCCCTCCACTTT	CASSEIQGASNSPLHF
TRBV30	TRBJ2-1	NA	TRBD2	TGTGCCTGGAGTACCGGACTAGCGGGAGCCGGGCTGGGTGAGCAGTTCTTC	CAWSTGLAGAGLGEQFF
TRBV29-1	TRBJ1-2	once	NA	TGCAGCGTTCAAGGGGCCGGGGGGGACTATGGCTACACCTTC	CSVQGAGGDYGYTF
TRBV6-6	TRBJ1-5	once	NA	TGTGCCAGCAGTACCCCGACCGCCCGTGAGGGTCAGCCCCAGCATTTT	CASSTPTAREGQPQHF
TRBV6-1	TRBJ2-3	NA	NA	TGTGCCAGCAGTGTAGGGGAAAGCACAGATACGCAGTATTTT	CASSVGESTDTQYF
TRBV28	TRBJ2-7	NA	NA	TGTGCCAGCAGGACGACCTACGAGCAGTACTTC	CASRTTYEQYF
TRBV5-1	TRBJ2-1	NA	TRBD1	TGCGCCAGCAGCTTGTACGAGACAGGGTCTTACAATGAGCAGTTCTTC	CASSLYETGSYNEQFF
TRBV21-1	TRBJ2-1	NA	NA	TGTGCCAGCAGCATGGGACTAGGGATATACAATGAGCAGTTCTTC	CASSMGLGIYNEQFF
TRBV10-1	TRBJ1-1	NA	NA	TGCGCCATCCTCCTGTGGCGCTTAGAAGCTTTCTTT	CAILLWRLEAFF
TRBV6-5	TRBJ2-7	NA	TRBD1	TGTGCCAGCAGTTCCGGGACAGGCATCTACGAGCAGTACTTC	CASSSGTGIYEQYF
TRBV4-1	TRBJ2-1	NA	NA	TGCGCCAGCAGCCTGGCTCCCTCCTACAATGAGCAGTTCTTC	CASSLAPSYNEQFF
TRBV5-6	TRBJ1-1	NA	NA	TGTGCCAGCAGCTTGGCGACAGTGAACACTGAAGCTTTCTTT	CASSLATVNTEAFF
TRBV19	TRBJ1-1	NA	NA	TGTGCCAGTAGTATAGTGCCAAACACTGAAGCTTTCTTT	CASSIVPNTEAFF
TRBV27	TRBJ2-1	many	NA	TGTGCCACCAAGGCCGGGTTAGGGTTCGAAGATAACAATGAGCAGTTCTTC	CATKAGLGFEDNNEQFF
TRBV5-1	TRBJ2-1	NA	NA	TGCGCCAGCAGCTTGGAGGGAGCGCCTCAGTACAATGAGCAGTTCTTC	CASSLEGAPQYNEQFF
TRBV9	TRBJ1-2	NA	TRBD1	TGTGCCAGCAGCGTAGCTGTAGAGACAGGGGATTTAGCTAACTATGGCTACACCTTC	CASSVAVETGDLANYGYTF